The 8 T cell receptor beta chains in this list originate from one sample, sequenced in a study of diagnostic markers for celiac disease. TCRdb re-called the reads and catalogs CDR3 proteins one per entry, DNA excluded. This table holds about 7,500 distinct CDR3 sequences. The specimen was either unsorted cells or a sorted T cell fraction (not recorded which). The receptors originated from a human donor. This table probably holds off-target reads from a library built for another chain.

Judged by frequency, this clonotype is medium-sized. The rearrangement uses TRBV27 and TRBJ2-2; TCRdb's D call, TRBD1, is unchecked because there is no DNA. From germline, CDR1 is MNHEY and CDR2 SMNVEV (reference sequence). CDR3 length: 15 amino acids. This chain's CDR3 is CASSSTGKNTGELFF.

The genes are TRBV7-2 and TRBJ2-7; with no DNA, the TCRdb D assignment of TRBD2 cannot be verified. Germline V lookup: CDR1 SGHTA, CDR2 FQGNSA. CDR3 length: 16 amino acids. The CDR3 reads CASSLRGAGGPYEQYF. The full variable domain, completed using reference TRBV7-2 and TRBJ2-7, is GAGVSQSPSNKVTEKGKDVELRCDPISGHTALYWYRQSLGQGLEFLIYFQGNSAPDKSGLPSDRFSAERTGGSVSTLTIQRTQQEDSAVYLCASSLRGAGGPYEQYFGPGTRLTVT.

The chain uses TRBV20-1 and TRBJ2-7. CDR1 DFQATT and CDR2 SNEGSKA come from the germline V gene (reference sequence). The CDR3 has 14 residues. CDR3 sequence reads: CSARGDAFGHEQYF.

The V gene is TRBV30, the J gene TRBJ2-4; checking the TCRdb D call of TRBD1 is not possible without DNA. There are 13 residues in the CDR3. Germline lookup yields CDR1 GTSNPN and CDR2 SVGIG (reference sequence). The chain's CDR3 is CAWSTTGTGNQYF.

The chain has TRBV28 and TRBJ1-3. Per the germline V gene, CDR1 is MDHEN and CDR2 is SYDVKM. CDR3 length: 14 amino acids. This chain's CDR3 is CASSFESSGNTIYF.

The rearrangement joins TRBV5-1 to TRBJ2-2; with no DNA, the TCRdb D assignment of TRBD1 cannot be verified. CDR1 and CDR2 from the germline V gene are SGHRS and YFSETQ. CDR3 length: 16 amino acids. The CDR3 spells CASSLAGALNTGELFF.

CDR3 in amino acids: CASSPGSLSSYNEQFF. The rearrangement joins TRBV7-9 to TRBJ2-1; TCRdb reports TRBD2, a call that lacks DNA to check it against. Germline V CDR1 and CDR2: SEHNR, FQNEAQ (reference sequence). CDR3 length: 16 amino acids.

The V and J genes are TRBV11-2 and TRBJ2-1. The germline gives CDR1 SGHAT, CDR2 FQNNGV. This CDR3 region has 15 residues. CDR3 amino acids: CASSLARGLYNEQFF.